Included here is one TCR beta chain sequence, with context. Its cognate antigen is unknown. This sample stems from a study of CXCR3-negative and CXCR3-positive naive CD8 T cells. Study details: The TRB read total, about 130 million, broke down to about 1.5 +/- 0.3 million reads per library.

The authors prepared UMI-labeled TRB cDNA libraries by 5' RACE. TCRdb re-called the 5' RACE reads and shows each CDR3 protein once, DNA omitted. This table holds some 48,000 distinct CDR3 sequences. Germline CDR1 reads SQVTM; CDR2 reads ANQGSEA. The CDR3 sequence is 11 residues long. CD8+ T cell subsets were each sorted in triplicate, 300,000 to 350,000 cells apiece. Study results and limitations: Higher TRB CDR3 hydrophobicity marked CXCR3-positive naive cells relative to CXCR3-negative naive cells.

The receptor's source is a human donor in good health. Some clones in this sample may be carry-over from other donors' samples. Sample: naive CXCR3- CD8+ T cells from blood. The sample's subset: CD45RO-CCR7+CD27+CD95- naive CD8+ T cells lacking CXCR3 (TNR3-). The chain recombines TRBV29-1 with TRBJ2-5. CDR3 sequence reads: CSVLGEETQYF.